What follows describes a single T cell receptor beta chain. Its cognate antigen has yet to be identified. Per-nucleotide qualities are absent, and no much larger clonotype sits a single base away. These data come from a study of human versus mouse CDR3 diversity and MHC coevolution (TCRdb year 2017). For the study in its entirety: The immunoSEQ assay was reported to detect one in 200,000 T cells and to minimize multiplex PCR amplification bias. Across mouse and human samples, each sample had between about 5.5 x 10^6 and 1.6 x 10^7 valid reads. Repertoires of human naive CD4 T cells were used as a reference for TCR selection on multiple MHC II alleles and were compared against human-TCR-locus transgenic mice carrying single MHC II. Three healthy volunteer blood donors were included in the human cohort, with one aged 30 to 40, one aged 40 to 49 and one aged 60 to 70 at collection.

Overall study outcomes, separate from this receptor: On average, humans had more CDR3 deletions and insertions than mice, indicating greater exonuclease and TdT activity. Two of the three human donors showed the lowest clonal inequality scores among all compared groups. iCHAO1 estimates gave humans the largest TCR beta repertoire, around 1.5 million clonotypes, attributed likely to selection by multiple MHC II molecules. Because human T cells were selected on six or seven MHC II alleles, repertoire diversity was not considered directly comparable between humans and mice.

Genomic DNA was extracted from the sorted cells using the QIAGEN blood and tissue kit and was quantified on a NanoDrop 1000. TCR alpha and beta chains were deep sequenced and quantified on the immunoSEQ platform using multiplex PCR of genomic DNA. For the original study's pipeline: IMGT gene and region definitions were used for annotation of the TCR sequences. Out-of-frame rearrangements were used as a proxy for the preselection repertoire and compared with in-frame clonotypes. To estimate repertoire size, the study used the iCHAO1 estimator that comes with the immunoSEQ platform. Clonal inequality was measured with a Gini index on in-frame amino acid clonotypes, based on the Lorenz curve. The intersect function in the R package tcR was used to count shared clonotypes, while the Jaccard index served to score similarity. Frequencies of V, J and V-J usage were subjected to principal component analysis with the R prcomp function, without normalization. The table was pulled from immuneACCESS by TCRdb, which kept in-frame rearrangements only. Such tables lose some clones; where checked, under half of the loss comes from unresolved V genes, and the rest has no known cause. V and J calls plus clone size are reproduced from that table; the DNA served to infer D and trimming. This sample has tens of thousands of clones in its table, and 94% of those were observed once. Under 20% of the sample rests with the top ten.

Fluorescence-activated cell sorting was used to pull naive CD4 T cells, meaning cells that were CD45RO-negative and CD62L-positive, out of the PBMCs. From each donor, around 50 ml of fresh peripheral blood was taken, and Ficoll density centrifugation was then used to isolate PBMCs. Cells were sorted on a FACSAria III instrument, and every sample had a purity above 85%. A distance of 10 bases separates the germline ends of V and J, which lose 3 bases and 1 base respectively. The CDR3 measures 14 amino acids from cysteine to phenylalanine. Left in the record is the CDR3 DNA by itself, 42 bases read in frame from the first base. The germline V gene encodes CDR1 SGDLS and CDR2 YYNGEE.

The sample taken for sequencing was naive CD4+ T cells from blood. Explained via the paper, the cell subset or site label denotes: CD45RO-negative CD62L-positive naive CD4 T cells. The TCR originated in a person between 55 and 69 years old in good health. The chain is encoded by TRBV9 joined to TRBJ1-1; 5 matching bases give a weak D call of TRBD1. This receptor has the CDR3 CASSETERNTEAFF. The sequence in DNA is TGTGCCAGCAGCGAGACAGAAAGGAACACTGAAGCTTTCTTT.